The 27 T cell receptor beta chains presented below share a single source sample, sequenced in a study of blood T cells in healthy people across ages. The use of a sample-barcoded 5' primer and a J-beta primer mix characterized a second PCR of 7 to 11 cycles. TCRdb ran MiXCR on the 5' RACE reads and lists one entry per CDR3 protein. The sample lists about 1.4 million distinct CDR3 sequences, roughly 64% seen once, with about 6.3% in the top ten. The source material was blood. The receptor source for this set is a man younger than 35 in good health.

This clonotype has only a few counts. The rearrangement joins TRBV29-1 to TRBJ2-7; tentatively, D is TRBD1 (5 bases). Germline CDR1 reads SQVTM; CDR2 reads ANQGSEA. With 7 bases removed from V and 0 bases from J, the gap between germline ends came to 10 bases. The CDR3 is made up of 12 amino acids. The CDR3 DNA is TGCAGCGCAGGGTCAAGCTCCTACGAGCAGTACTTC. Translation: CSAGSSSYEQYF.

This rearrangement joins TRBV30 to TRBJ1-2, with D unclear. This CDR3 is 14 amino acids long. Trimming left V 4 bases short and J 4 bases short, with 16 bases between. Germline CDR1 is GTSNPN and CDR2 is SVGIG (reference sequence). The DNA of the CDR3 is TGTGCCTGGACCGGCAATCCGGAGGCCTATGGCTACACCTTC. Protein product: CAWTGNPEAYGYTF.

This sequence joins TRBV4-1 and TRBJ2-7; D is undetermined. Trimming removed 0 bases at V and 7 bases at J, with 10 bases between. This CDR3 comprises 13 residues. Germline V CDR1 and CDR2: MGHRA, YSYEKL. This chain's CDR3 is CASSQEYDNEQYF. The CDR3 DNA reads TGCGCCAGCAGCCAAGAGTATGACAATGAGCAGTACTTC.

The chain carries TRBV11-2 and TRBJ2-7; TRBD2 is a possible D gene (7 bases). Per germline, CDR1 SGHAT and CDR2 FQNNGV. This CDR3 spans 15 amino acids. Trimming cost V 5 bases and J 0 bases, with 14 bases left between them. CDR3 protein: CASSRGRDYSYEQYF. The CDR3 DNA reads TGTGCCAGCAGCAGGGGGAGGGACTACTCCTACGAGCAGTACTTC.

The rearrangement uses TRBV29-1 and TRBJ2-3; D may correspond to TRBD1 or TRBD2 (5 bases each). This CDR3 is 13 amino acids long. V lost 6 bases and J lost 1, with 11 bases in between. Germline V gene lookup returns CDR1 SQVTM and CDR2 ANQGSEA. DNA for the CDR3: TGCAGCGTGGCGAGGGGCCGCACAGATACGCAGTATTTT. Translating gives CSVARGRTDTQYF.

V and J are TRBV10-2 and TRBJ2-3; 7 bases map to TRBD2. In germline, CDR1 is WSHSY, CDR2 SAAADI. The CDR3 spans 15 residues. Trimming cost V 4 bases and J 4 bases; bases outside gene matches: 8. CDR3 amino acids: CASSGTSLSADTQYF. The CDR3 nucleotides read TGCGCCAGCAGTGGGACTAGTTTGTCAGCAGATACGCAGTATTTT.

The V call is TRBV7-6, the J call TRBJ2-7; the match to TRBD2 covers 13 bases. The CDR3 is 17 residues long. After removal of 0 bases from V and 7 bases from J, the junction contained 9 bases not matched to a gene. Per germline, CDR1 SGHVS and CDR2 FNYEAQ. The CDR3 sequence: CASSLAPGTSGANEQYF. In DNA, the CDR3 is TGTGCCAGCAGCTTAGCTCCCGGGACTAGCGGGGCCAATGAGCAGTACTTC.

This chain connects TRBV29-1 to TRBJ2-3; D may be TRBD1 (6 bases). Germline-derived CDR1 and CDR2 are SQVTM and ANQGSEA. This CDR3 spans 14 amino acids. The CDR3 here is CSLGGVVNTDTQYF. As DNA, the CDR3 is TGCAGTCTTGGGGGCGTGGTAAACACAGATACGCAGTATTTT.

The chain links TRBV7-9 to TRBJ1-5; tentative D call: TRBD1 (6 bases). Per the germline V gene, CDR1 is SEHNR and CDR2 is FQNEAQ (reference sequence). The CDR3 loop spans 14 amino acids. Trimming took off 5 bases at V and 3 bases at J, with 11 bases between the two ends. CDR3 sequence reads: CASSRTDPNQPQHF. In nucleotides, the CDR3 is TGTGCCAGCAGCCGGACAGACCCCAATCAGCCCCAGCATTTT.

This clonotype was counted once. This chain joins TRBV9 and TRBJ2-3, with 10 bases fitting TRBD2. CDR1 and CDR2 from the germline V gene are SGDLS and YYNGEE. The CDR3 is 15 amino acids. J lost 5 bases, V lost 3 bases, and 6 bases had no gene match. The CDR3 loop reads CASSAIAGGGDTQYF. Here the CDR3 DNA reads TGTGCCAGCAGCGCAATAGCGGGAGGTGGAGATACGCAGTATTTT.

This chain connects TRBV20-1 to TRBJ2-7, with 10 bases aligning to TRBD1. Germline values: CDR1 DFQATT, CDR2 SNEGSKA (reference sequence). This CDR3 comprises 13 residues. V gave up 5 bases and J gave up 1 base; unmatched junction bases: 2. The CDR3 nucleotides read TGCAGTGCTGGACAGGGGGGGTCCTACGAGCAGTACTTC. The encoded protein is CSAGQGGSYEQYF.

This clonotype was observed a handful of times. This rearrangement joins TRBV5-1 to TRBJ2-4; D uncertain. With the DNA end fitting TRBJ2-7 better, the J assignment may be wrong. Germline values: CDR1 SGHRS, CDR2 YFSETQ. This CDR3 is 17 amino acids long. CDR3 nucleotide sequence: TGCGCCAGCAGCCAATCAACAGCTACCCCCAAATACTACGAGCAGTACTTC. It encodes CASSQSTATPKYYEQYF.

The CDR3 loop reads CASSLTVTVYNEQFF. The CDR3 DNA reads as TGTGCCAGCAGCTTGACAGTTACCGTCTACAATGAGCAGTTCTTC. This chain links TRBV7-2 with TRBJ2-1, with D possibly being TRBD1 (5 bases). The CDR3 extends over 15 amino acids. Germline CDR1 is SGHTA and CDR2 is FQGNSA. Trimming pared 3 bases from V and 3 bases from J, leaving 12 bases between.

On this clonotype itself: At one boundary the junction diverges from the germline segment, which might be a read error. The J gene is TRBJ2-3, the V gene TRBV24-1, with D tentatively TRBD1 (5 bases). In germline, CDR1 is KGHDR, CDR2 SFDVKD. The CDR3 totals 15 residues. CDR3 sequence (DNA): TGTGCCACCGGTGATTTGCAGGACAACACAGATACGCAGTATTTT. It translates to CATGDLQDNTDTQYF.

The chain is built from TRBV25-1 and TRBJ1-6, with D hard to call. The CDR3 is 15 residues long. V lost 4 bases to trimming and J lost 6 bases, with 13 bases between them. Germline loops: CDR1 MGHDK, CDR2 SYGVNS. The CDR3, as DNA: TGTGCCAGCAGTGGCCATGGACCGGCTAATTCACCCCTCCACTTT. Translating it yields CASSGHGPANSPLHF.

The rearrangement joins TRBV10-3 to TRBJ1-5; D not resolved. Trimming left V 10 bases short and J 1 base short, with 14 bases between. Germline V CDR1 and CDR2: ENHRY, SYGVKD. The CDR3 has 14 amino acids. The CDR3 bases are TGTGCCACTACGACCGACCCGAGCAATCAGCCCCAGCATTTT. This gives the protein CATTTDPSNQPQHF.

V is TRBV5-4 and J is TRBJ2-1, with 8 bases identical to TRBD2. CDR3 length: 15 residues. The V gene's germline CDR1 is SGHNT and CDR2 YYREEE (reference sequence). Trimming took 4 bases from V and 4 from J; bases not matched to a gene: 7. CDR3 nucleotides: TGTGCCAGCAGCCTGACTAGCGAGCCTTACAATGAGCAGTTCTTC. It is translated as CASSLTSEPYNEQFF.

Only a few counts were recorded for this clonotype. The chain links TRBV4-1 to TRBJ2-7, with D perhaps being TRBD1 or TRBD2 (5 bases each). Germline assignment: CDR1 MGHRA and CDR2 YSYEKL. The germline V and J ends were trimmed by 1 base and 1 base, with 11 bases remaining between them. The CDR3 contains 15 residues. CDR3 nucleotides: TGCGCCAGCAGCCAAGTCGGGGCAAGGTCCTACGAGCAGTACTTC. This encodes CASSQVGARSYEQYF.

The V gene is TRBV9, the J gene TRBJ2-2; 7 bases are a match to TRBD2. J gave up 4 bases and V 4 bases, and 10 bases lay outside the gene matches. Germline values: CDR1 SGDLS, CDR2 YYNGEE. The CDR3 is 16 amino acids. CDR3 region: CASSPHGGTFTGELFF. The CDR3 DNA follows: TGTGCCAGCAGCCCACACGGGGGGACTTTCACCGGGGAGCTGTTTTTT.

This chain uses TRBV12-3 or TRBV12-4 with TRBJ1-6; D ambiguous. This CDR3 comprises 15 residues. V was clipped by 3 bases and J by 5 bases, with 11 bases between them. Written as DNA, the CDR3 is TGTGCCAGCAGTTTCCGTCCCCAGAATAATTCACCCCTCCACTTT. Protein: CASSFRPQNNSPLHF.

This clonotype was detected once. The chain couples TRBV9 to TRBJ1-5; unclear D gene. This CDR3 has 12 residues. The germline V gene has CDR1 SGDLS and CDR2 YYNGEE. The V gene lost 5 bases and the J gene lost 9 bases, with 12 bases spanning the gap. DNA for the CDR3: TGTGCCAGCAGTGATGGTTTAGGGCCCCAGCATTTT. This sequence encodes CASSDGLGPQHF.

The J gene is TRBJ2-3, the V gene TRBV20-1; 8 nucleotides line up with TRBD1. The CDR3 consists of 17 residues. CDR1 is DFQATT and CDR2 is SNEGSKA in the germline V gene (reference sequence). V lost 3 bases to trimming and J lost 2 bases; unmatched junction nucleotides: 13. The CDR3 DNA sequence: TGCAGTGCTAGCGGGACAGGTTATCTGGGCTACACAGATACGCAGTATTTT. As protein: CSASGTGYLGYTDTQYF.

V gene TRBV5-1 combines with J gene TRBJ1-4; TRBD1 is a possible D gene (5 bases). CDR3 length: 17 amino acids. Trimming removed 4 bases at V and 6 bases at J, with 22 bases between. Germline CDR1 SGHRS, CDR2 YFSETQ. This CDR3 is CASSKTGLPEWDEKLFF. The DNA for the CDR3 is TGCGCCAGCAGCAAAACGGGACTGCCTGAGTGGGATGAAAAACTGTTTTTT.

The table lists this clonotype with a few counts. The chain carries TRBV20-1 and TRBJ2-7; D uncertain. The length of the CDR3 is 13 residues. Trimming cost V 0 bases and J 1 base, with 7 bases left between them. Germline V gene sequence: CDR1 DFQATT, CDR2 SNEGSKA (reference sequence). The CDR3 here is CSARDEPSYEQYF. The CDR3 nucleotides are TGCAGTGCTAGAGATGAACCGTCCTACGAGCAGTACTTC.

This chain joins TRBV10-3 and TRBJ2-7; the D gene is possibly TRBD1 (6 bases). The germline gives CDR1 ENHRY, CDR2 SYGVKD. The CDR3 totals 15 residues. The V and J ends lost 2 bases and 3 bases respectively, with 14 bases between them. This CDR3 reads CAISEGGWWGYEQYF. The CDR3 coding sequence is TGTGCCATCAGTGAGGGGGGCTGGTGGGGCTACGAGCAGTACTTC.

In nucleotides, the CDR3 is TGTGCCAGCAGCGATGACAGGGGTCATGAAAAACTGTTTTTT. This gives the protein CASSDDRGHEKLFF. This chain connects TRBV7-2 to TRBJ1-4; TRBD1 aligns across 8 bases. This CDR3 comprises 14 residues. V shed 5 bases, J shed 6 bases, and the junction held 5 bases outside the gene matches. Germline assignment: CDR1 SGHTA and CDR2 FQGNSA.

V and J are TRBV4-1 and TRBJ2-1; D remains unclear. CDR3 length: 16 residues. Germline CDR1 and CDR2: MGHRA and YSYEKL. The V gene lost 1 base and the J gene lost 3 bases, with 13 bases spanning the gap. The CDR3 is CASSQGGDRIYNEQFF. The CDR3 DNA reads TGCGCCAGCAGCCAAGGGGGTGATAGGATCTACAATGAGCAGTTCTTC.